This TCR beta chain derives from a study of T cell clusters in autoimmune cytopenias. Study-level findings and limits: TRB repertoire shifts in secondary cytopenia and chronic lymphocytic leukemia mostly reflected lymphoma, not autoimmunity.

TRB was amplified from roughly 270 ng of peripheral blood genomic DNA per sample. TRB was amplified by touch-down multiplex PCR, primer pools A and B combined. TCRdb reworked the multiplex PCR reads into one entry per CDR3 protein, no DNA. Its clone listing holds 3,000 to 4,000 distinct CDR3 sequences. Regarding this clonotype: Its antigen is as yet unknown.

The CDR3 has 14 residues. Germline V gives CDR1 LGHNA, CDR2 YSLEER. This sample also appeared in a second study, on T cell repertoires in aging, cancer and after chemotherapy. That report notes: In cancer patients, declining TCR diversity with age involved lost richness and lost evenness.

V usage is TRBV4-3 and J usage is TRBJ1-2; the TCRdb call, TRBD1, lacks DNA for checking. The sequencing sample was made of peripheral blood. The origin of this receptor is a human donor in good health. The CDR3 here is CASSQVTGGSGYTF.